This T cell receptor (beta chain) is from a study of blood T cell repertoires in COVID-19. Study details: There were acute and convalescent COVID-19 samples, and they came from the United States, Italy and Spain. The analysed material was cDNA or gDNA that came from T cells, B-cell-depleted T cells, or PBMCs.

The CDR3 runs to 17 residues. Authors' analysis steps: Reference gene primer amplification gave nucleated cell count estimates. The assay was immunoSEQ multiplex PCR, and TCRdb's table has in-frame clones only and misses some. The V and J calls and the clone size are those of that table, but D and trimming were determined from the DNA. The table lists approximately 90,000 clones, over 75% of them singletons, with under 4.5% in the top ten. Sequenced material: peripheral blood. The gene calls are TRBV12-2 and TRBJ1-4; TRBD1 is the table's D call, not checked against the DNA. TRBV12-2 is a pseudogene. This sequence originates from a man in his 60s with acute or convalescent COVID-19. The CDR3 is CASRLFQGRGTNEKLFF. CDR3 nucleotides: TGTGCAAGTCGCTTATTTCAGGGTAGGGGAACTAATGAAAAACTGTTTTTT.